Listed below are T cell receptor beta chains from one sample, sequenced in a study of blood T cell repertoires in COVID-19. Sequencing used immunoSEQ multiplex PCR; TCRdb keeps in-frame clones, though not all of them. The sample lists about 190,000 clones; 84% were seen once. What was sequenced was PBMCs or T cells enriched from blood (not recorded which). Receptors originate from a woman aged 25 to 45 who had been exposed to COVID-19. Each CDR3 is given with its conserved first and last residue. The order of the fields is J gene, V gene, CDR3 protein.

>TRBJ1-2|TRBV5-8
CASSPRGYTF
>TRBJ2-3|TRBV9
CASSVGVLAGANTQYF
>TRBJ1-1|TRBV10-3
CAISSVNTEAFF
>TRBJ1-5|TRBV11-3
CASGQCMVSSNQPQHF
>TRBJ1-5|TRBV29-1
CSVSAGTNNQPQHF
>TRBJ1-3|TRBV29-1
CSATRGIASGNTIYF
>TRBJ1-2|TRBV3-1/TRBV3-2
CASSRYPLTYGYTF
>TRBJ2-3|TRBV9
CASEGGLAADTQYF
>TRBJ1-2|TRBV6-2/TRBV6-3
CASSDRTDTYGYTF
>TRBJ1-2|TRBV4-1
CASSQDRVQFYGYTF
>TRBJ1-1|TRBV13
CASSRGVTEAFF
>TRBJ1-1|TRBV3-1/TRBV3-2
CASSQRTGGGTEAFF
>TRBJ1-5|TRBV19
CASIEPQHF
>TRBJ1-1|TRBV5-1
CASRTGAGGTEAFF
>TRBJ1-4|TRBV9
CASSAGTASTNEKLFF
>TRBJ1-3|TRBV7-8
CASSPTSGTASGNTIYF
>TRBJ1-3|TRBV20-1
CSGGAGNTIYF
>TRBJ1-1|TRBV7-3
CASSLGAGLNTEAFF
>TRBJ2-2|TRBV11-1
CASSLGGGPGTGELFF
>TRBJ1-2|TRBV6-6
CASSYRQGDGYTF
>TRBJ1-5|TRBV18
CASSPRDRDQPQHF
>TRBJ1-2|TRBV3-1/TRBV3-2
CASSQDFGTGYGYTF
>TRBJ2-7|TRBV28
CASTPRGYEQYF
>TRBJ1-4|TRBV12-3/TRBV12-4
CASSRSNEKLFF
>TRBJ2-1|TRBV19
CASSRGGNEQFF
>TRBJ2-3|TRBV7-6
CASSLLAAPDTQYF